The next 20 T cell receptor beta chains were all read from a single sample in a study of cytomegalovirus exposure and HLA in healthy donors. Amplification used 60 Vbeta primers and 13 Jbeta primers. Data came from immunoSEQ multiplex PCR; TCRdb stores just in-frame clones and leaves some out. Of about 180,000 clones in the sample, about 79% were seen once. Sequenced: PBMCs. Receptor source: a girl aged 2 to 9 in good health and CMV-seropositive.

The chain carries TRBV5-6 and TRBJ2-3; D is unclear. Germline V gene lookup returns CDR1 SGHDT and CDR2 YYEEEE. Trimming pared 4 bases from V and 0 bases from J, leaving 6 bases between. This CDR3 spans 13 amino acids. The CDR3 is CASSPLSTDTQYF. The DNA for the CDR3 is TGTGCCAGCAGCCCACTCAGCACAGATACGCAGTATTTT.

This sequence joins TRBV27 and TRBJ2-6, with TRBD2 as a possible D gene (5 bases). Looked up from germline, CDR1 is MNHEY and CDR2 is SMNVEV (reference sequence). Trimming cost V 0 bases and J 1 base, with 7 bases left between them. The CDR3 extends over 16 amino acids. CDR3: CASSLSGISGANVLTF. For the CDR3, the DNA is TGTGCCAGCAGTTTATCCGGGATATCTGGGGCCAACGTCCTGACTTTC.

The V and J genes are TRBV27 and TRBJ1-2; possible D gene TRBD1, 6 bases. V dropped 2 bases and J dropped 3 bases, with 13 bases sitting between them. Germline CDR1 and CDR2: MNHEY and SMNVEV (reference sequence). The CDR3 has 15 residues. The CDR3 DNA sequence: TGTGCCAGCAGTTTAACACAGGGTCTGTACTATGGCTACACCTTC. This sequence encodes CASSLTQGLYYGYTF.

The chain is built from TRBV10-3 and TRBJ1-1; D is uncertain. Germline-derived CDR1 and CDR2 are ENHRY and SYGVKD. V lost 5 bases and J 1 base, leaving 11 bases between the germline ends. The CDR3 contains 14 residues. CDR3 in DNA: TGTGCCATCAGTAGAGACGGGAGGAACACTGAAGCTTTCTTT. Translating gives CAISRDGRNTEAFF.

This chain connects TRBV6-5 to TRBJ1-1, with D hard to call. Germline CDR1 MNHEY, CDR2 SVGAGI. This CDR3 spans 14 amino acids. V was cut by 7 bases and J by 4 bases, with 16 bases left in between. Written as DNA, the CDR3 is TGTGCCAGCACCCCCCCCACAGATCGCACTGAAGCTTTCTTT. It specifies CASTPPTDRTEAFF.

V is TRBV4-1 and J is TRBJ2-7; D perhaps matches TRBD1 (6 bases). There are 15 residues in the CDR3. Germline loops: CDR1 MGHRA, CDR2 YSYEKL. V was shortened by 1 base and J by 0 bases, with 10 bases between the two germline ends. The DNA of the CDR3 is TGCGCCAGCAGCCAAGGCATCAGGGGCTCCTACGAGCAGTACTTC. Amino acids: CASSQGIRGSYEQYF.

The V and J genes are TRBV5-1 and TRBJ1-6; D perhaps matches TRBD1 (6 bases). CDR1 and CDR2 from the germline V gene are SGHRS and YFSETQ. This CDR3 spans 15 amino acids. V gave up 1 base and J gave up 8 bases, with 13 bases separating them. The CDR3 is CASSLNSGVDSPLHF. The CDR3 DNA sequence: TGCGCCAGCAGCTTGAATTCAGGGGTGGATTCACCCCTCCACTTT.

The V gene is TRBV5-1, the J gene TRBJ1-6; D remains ambiguous. CDR1 is SGHRS, CDR2 YFSETQ, per germline. This CDR3 comprises 15 residues. Trimming cost V 0 bases and J 7 bases, with 11 bases left between them. The CDR3 region is CASSLGRSQNSPLHF. As DNA, the CDR3 is TGCGCCAGCAGCTTGGGGCGGAGTCAAAATTCACCCCTCCACTTT.

The rearrangement uses TRBV27 and TRBJ2-7, with a possible D match to TRBD1 (5 bases). Germline V gene lookup returns CDR1 MNHEY and CDR2 SMNVEV (reference sequence). Trimming stripped 4 bases from V and 3 bases from J, with 19 bases between. CDR3 length equals 16 residues. The CDR3 DNA is TGTGCCAGCAGTTCCCCCTTACAGGATGCCGACTACGAGCAGTACTTC. Residues: CASSSPLQDADYEQYF.

The V and J genes are TRBV5-4 and TRBJ2-2, with a weak D call TRBD2 (6 bases). This CDR3 has 16 residues. V dropped 1 base and J dropped 3 bases, with 13 bases sitting between them. Germline V CDR1 and CDR2: SGHNT, YYREEE (reference sequence). The DNA of the CDR3 is TGTGCCAGCAGCTTGCCCCGCCAGCGGGACACCGGGGAGCTGTTTTTT. Its protein is CASSLPRQRDTGELFF.

The gene calls are TRBV12-5 and TRBJ2-7; 9 bases line up with TRBD1. CDR1 and CDR2 from the germline V gene are LGHNT and FRNRAP. With 5 bases clipped from V and 5 bases from J, the junction kept 4 bases outside the gene matches. The CDR3 sequence is 13 residues long. The CDR3 DNA sequence: TGTGCTAGTGGTCACGGGACAGGGAACGAGCAGTACTTC. Amino acid sequence: CASGHGTGNEQYF.

This chain uses TRBV5-1 with TRBJ1-3; D is unclear. This CDR3 comprises 15 residues. Germline values: CDR1 SGHRS, CDR2 YFSETQ. V lost 0 bases and J lost 0, with 7 bases in between. The CDR3 DNA reads as TGCGCCAGCAGCTTGGACGGGGTCTCTGGAAACACCATATATTTT. This translates into CASSLDGVSGNTIYF.

The chain couples TRBV5-1 to TRBJ2-1; TRBD1 aligns across 9 bases. The CDR3 totals 15 residues. Germline V gene lookup returns CDR1 SGHRS and CDR2 YFSETQ. V shed 3 bases, J shed 7 bases, and the junction held 8 bases outside the gene matches. The CDR3 DNA reads TGCGCCAGCAGCTCCGGGACAGGGCGATGGAATGAGCAGTTCTTC. Its translation is CASSSGTGRWNEQFF.

The V call is TRBV5-4, the J call TRBJ2-3; TRBD2 might be the D (5 bases). CDR3 length: 15 amino acids. Trimming took 2 bases from V and 0 from J, leaving 10 bases between them. The germline gives CDR1 SGHNT, CDR2 YYREEE (reference sequence). CDR3 loop: CASSFSLVSTDTQYF. Here the CDR3 DNA reads TGTGCCAGCAGCTTTTCACTAGTTAGCACAGATACGCAGTATTTT.

Here the CDR3 DNA reads TGTGCCTGGAAAATTTCGGGGGGCTGGAATAATTCACCCCTCCACTTT. This encodes CAWKISGGWNNSPLHF. V and J are TRBV30 and TRBJ1-6, with D tentatively TRBD1 (6 bases). The germline CDR1 and CDR2 sequences are GTSNPN and SVGIG (reference sequence). V shed 4 bases and J shed 5 bases, with 18 bases lying between them. The CDR3 loop spans 16 amino acids.

The V gene is TRBV7-3, the J gene TRBJ2-1, with D possibly TRBD1 on 6 matching bases. This CDR3 is built from 16 residues. Between the trimmed V and J ends, which lost 5 bases and 0 bases, there was a span of 14 bases. CDR1 and CDR2 (germline): SGHTA, FQGTGA. CDR3 region: CASSLRDTRSYNEQFF. The CDR3 nucleotides are TGTGCCAGCAGCCTCCGGGACACCCGCTCCTACAATGAGCAGTTCTTC.

The rearrangement links TRBV10-3 to TRBJ1-3, with D unresolved. V lost 6 bases and J 0 bases, leaving 6 bases between the germline ends. The CDR3 spans 13 residues. Germline values: CDR1 ENHRY, CDR2 SYGVKD. CDR3 nucleotides: TGTGCCATCAGAGACATCTCTGGAAACACCATATATTTT. Amino acid sequence: CAIRDISGNTIYF.

This clone occurred once. The chain is built from TRBV9 and TRBJ2-5; no clear D gene. The CDR3 extends over 14 amino acids. The germline CDR1 and CDR2 sequences are SGDLS and YYNGEE. Deletions cut 0 bases from V and 1 base from J, with 7 bases between. The CDR3 DNA follows: TGTGCCAGCAGCGTAGAAGTCAGCCAAGAGACCCAGTACTTC. Its translation: CASSVEVSQETQYF.

This chain joins TRBV6-1 and TRBJ1-1; tentative D call: TRBD1 (5 bases). Germline CDR1 and CDR2: MNHNS and SASEGT. The V end lost 7 bases, the J end lost 6 bases, and 15 bases lay between the germline ends. This CDR3 spans 13 amino acids. CDR3 in amino acids: CASTQWTLSEAFF. In DNA form, the CDR3 reads TGTGCCAGCACCCAGTGGACACTATCTGAAGCTTTCTTT.

In its sample, this clone was seen a few times. The same CDR3 arises from other DNA sequences in this sample as well. The V call is TRBV5-1, the J call TRBJ1-2; 7 positions agree with TRBD1. There are 14 residues in the CDR3. Looked up from germline, CDR1 is SGHRS and CDR2 is YFSETQ. The V and J ends lost 3 bases and 3 bases, in that order; junction bases with no gene match: 5. The DNA of the CDR3 is TGCGCCAGCAGCTCCACCGGGACAGACTATGGCTACACCTTC. It specifies CASSSTGTDYGYTF.